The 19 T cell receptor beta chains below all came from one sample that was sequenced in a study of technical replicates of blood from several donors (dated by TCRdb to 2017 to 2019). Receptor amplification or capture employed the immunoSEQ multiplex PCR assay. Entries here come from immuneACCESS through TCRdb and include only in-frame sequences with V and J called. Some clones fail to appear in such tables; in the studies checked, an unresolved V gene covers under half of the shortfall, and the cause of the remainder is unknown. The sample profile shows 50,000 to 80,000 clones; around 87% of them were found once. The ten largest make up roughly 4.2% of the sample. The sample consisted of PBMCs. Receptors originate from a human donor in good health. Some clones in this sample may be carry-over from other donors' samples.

CDR3 loop: CASSQDPSEGYSGANVLTF. DNA for the CDR3: TGTGCCAGCAGCCAAGATCCTAGCGAGGGCTACTCTGGGGCCAACGTCCTGACTTTC. The rearrangement uses TRBV4-2 and TRBJ2-6, with D possibly being TRBD2 (6 bases). This CDR3 has 19 amino acids. Looked up from germline, CDR1 is LGHNA and CDR2 is YNFKEQ. V gave up 0 bases and J gave up 0 bases, with 15 bases separating them.

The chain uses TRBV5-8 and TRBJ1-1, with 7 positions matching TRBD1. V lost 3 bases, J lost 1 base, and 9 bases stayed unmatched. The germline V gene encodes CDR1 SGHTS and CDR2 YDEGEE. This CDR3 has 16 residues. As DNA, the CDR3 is TGTGCCAGCAGCTCTACAGGGGAGTGGGGGAACACTGAAGCTTTCTTT. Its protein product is CASSSTGEWGNTEAFF.

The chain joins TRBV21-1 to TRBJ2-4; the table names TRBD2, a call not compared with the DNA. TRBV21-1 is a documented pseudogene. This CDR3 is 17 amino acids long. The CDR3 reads CASSKVEGRLAKNIQYF. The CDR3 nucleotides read TGTGCCAGCAGCAAAGTGGAGGGGAGGCTAGCCAAAAACATTCAGTACTTC.

The CDR3, as DNA: TGTGCCAGCAGCCGCAGGCGGGGGGGACACTACAATGAGCAGTTCTTC. As protein: CASSRRRGGHYNEQFF. The chain has TRBV5-8 and TRBJ2-1, with 9 bases matching TRBD2. This CDR3 comprises 16 residues. V was pared by 4 bases and J by 3 bases, with 8 bases of the junction left unmatched. In germline, CDR1 is SGHTS, CDR2 YDEGEE.

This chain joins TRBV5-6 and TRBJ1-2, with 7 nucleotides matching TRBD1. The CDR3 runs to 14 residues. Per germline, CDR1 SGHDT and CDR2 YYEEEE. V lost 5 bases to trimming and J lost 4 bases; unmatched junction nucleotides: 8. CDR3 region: CASSYDRAGYGYTF. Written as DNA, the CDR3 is TGTGCCAGCAGTTACGACAGGGCTGGCTATGGCTACACCTTC.

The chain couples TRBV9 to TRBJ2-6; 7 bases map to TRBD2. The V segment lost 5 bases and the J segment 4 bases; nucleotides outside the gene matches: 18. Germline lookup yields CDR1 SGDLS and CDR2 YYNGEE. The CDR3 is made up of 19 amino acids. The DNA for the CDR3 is TGTGCCAGCAGAGGGAGGGTTGACGCGGAGCCCGGGGGGGCCAACGTCCTGACTTTC. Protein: CASRGRVDAEPGGANVLTF. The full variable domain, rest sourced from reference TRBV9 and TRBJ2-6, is DSGVTQTPKHLITATGQRVTLRCSPRSGDLSVYWYQQSLDQGLQFLIQYYNGEERAKGNILERFSAQQFPDLHSELNLSSLELGDSALYFCASRGRVDAEPGGANVLTFGAGSRLTVL.

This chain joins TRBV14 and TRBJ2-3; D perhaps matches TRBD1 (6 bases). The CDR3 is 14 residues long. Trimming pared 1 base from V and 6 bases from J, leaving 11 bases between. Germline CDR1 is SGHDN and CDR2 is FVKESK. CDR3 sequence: CASSQVRQGDTQYF. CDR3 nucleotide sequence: TGTGCCAGCAGCCAAGTGCGGCAGGGGGATACGCAGTATTTT.

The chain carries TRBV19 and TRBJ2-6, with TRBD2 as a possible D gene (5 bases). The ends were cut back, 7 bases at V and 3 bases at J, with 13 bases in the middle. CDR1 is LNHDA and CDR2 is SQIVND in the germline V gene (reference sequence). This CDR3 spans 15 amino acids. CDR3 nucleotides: TGTGCCAGTACCGCCGAGGGTGGTGGGGCCAACGTCCTGACTTTC. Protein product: CASTAEGGGANVLTF.

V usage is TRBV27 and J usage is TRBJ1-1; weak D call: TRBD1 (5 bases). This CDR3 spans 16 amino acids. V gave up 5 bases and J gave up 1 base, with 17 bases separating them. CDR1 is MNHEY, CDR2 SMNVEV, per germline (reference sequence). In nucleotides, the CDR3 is TGTGCCAGCAGTACCCATCCAGGGAATCCGAACACTGAAGCTTTCTTT. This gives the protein CASSTHPGNPNTEAFF.

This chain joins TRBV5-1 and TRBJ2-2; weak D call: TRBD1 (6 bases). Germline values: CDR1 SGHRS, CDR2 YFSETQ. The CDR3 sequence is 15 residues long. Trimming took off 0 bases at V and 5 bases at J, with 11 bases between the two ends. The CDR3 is CASSLAGQPTGELFF. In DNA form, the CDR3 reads TGCGCCAGCAGCTTGGCCGGACAGCCGACCGGGGAGCTGTTTTTT.

CDR3 residues: CASSEWGGETQYF. CDR3 coding DNA: TGTGCCAGCAGCGAATGGGGGGGCGAGACCCAGTACTTC. The V and J genes are TRBV7-3 and TRBJ2-5; D may be TRBD2 (7 bases). Germline lookup yields CDR1 SGHTA and CDR2 FQGTGA. With 5 bases removed from V and 5 bases from J, the gap between germline ends came to 12 bases. The length of the CDR3 is 13 residues. Combining the CDR3 with reference TRBV7-3 and TRBJ2-5 gives the whole variable domain GAGVSQTPSNKVTEKGKYVELRCDPISGHTALYWYRQSLGQGPEFLIYFQGTGAADDSGLPNDRFFAVRPEGSVSTLKIQRTERGDSAVYLCASSEWGGETQYFGPGTRLLVL.

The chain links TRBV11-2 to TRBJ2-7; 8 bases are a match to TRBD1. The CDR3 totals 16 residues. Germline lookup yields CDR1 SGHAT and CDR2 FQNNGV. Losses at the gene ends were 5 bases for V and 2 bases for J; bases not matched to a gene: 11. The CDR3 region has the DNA TGTGCCAGCAGCACCCATCGACAGGGGACCACCTACGAGCAGTACTTC. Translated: CASSTHRQGTTYEQYF.

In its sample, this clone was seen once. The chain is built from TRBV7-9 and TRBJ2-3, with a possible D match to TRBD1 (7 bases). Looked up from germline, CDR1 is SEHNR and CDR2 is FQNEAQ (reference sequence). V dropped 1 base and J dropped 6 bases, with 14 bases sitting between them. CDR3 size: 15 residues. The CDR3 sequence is CASSLGRQGGDTQYF. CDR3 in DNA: TGTGCCAGCAGCTTAGGGCGCCAGGGGGGCGATACGCAGTATTTT.

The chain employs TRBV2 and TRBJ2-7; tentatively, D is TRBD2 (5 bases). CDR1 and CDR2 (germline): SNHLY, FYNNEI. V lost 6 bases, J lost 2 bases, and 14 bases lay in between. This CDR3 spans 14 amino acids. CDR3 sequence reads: CASRPSAEAYEQYF. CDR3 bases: TGTGCCAGCAGGCCTTCCGCGGAGGCCTACGAGCAGTACTTC.

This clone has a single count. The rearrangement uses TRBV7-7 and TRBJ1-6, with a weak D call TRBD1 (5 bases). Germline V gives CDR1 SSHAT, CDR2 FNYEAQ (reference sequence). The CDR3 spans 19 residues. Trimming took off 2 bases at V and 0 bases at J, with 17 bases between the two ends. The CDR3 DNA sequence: TGTGCCAGCAGCTTACCTGCAGGGTCTTCAAACTCCTATAATTCACCCCTCCACTTT. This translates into CASSLPAGSSNSYNSPLHF. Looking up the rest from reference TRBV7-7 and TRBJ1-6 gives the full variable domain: GAGVSQSPRYKVTKRGQDVTLRCDPISSHATLYWYQQALGQGPEFLTYFNYEAQPDKSGLPSDRFSAERPEGSISTLTIQRTEQRDSAMYRCASSLPAGSSNSYNSPLHFGNGTRLTVT.

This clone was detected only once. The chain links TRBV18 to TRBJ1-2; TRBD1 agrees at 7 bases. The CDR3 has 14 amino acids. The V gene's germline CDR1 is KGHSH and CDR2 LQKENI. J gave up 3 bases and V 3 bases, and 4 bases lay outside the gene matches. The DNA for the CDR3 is TGTGCCAGCTCACCCGACAGGGTGGACTATGGCTACACCTTC. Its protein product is CASSPDRVDYGYTF.

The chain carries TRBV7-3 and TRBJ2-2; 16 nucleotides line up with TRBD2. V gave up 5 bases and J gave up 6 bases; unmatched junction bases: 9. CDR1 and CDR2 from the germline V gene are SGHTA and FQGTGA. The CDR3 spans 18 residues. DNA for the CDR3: TGTGCCAGCAGCCCCTCGGGACTAGCGGGAGGGTTCGCCGGGGAGCTGTTTTTT. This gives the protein CASSPSGLAGGFAGELFF.

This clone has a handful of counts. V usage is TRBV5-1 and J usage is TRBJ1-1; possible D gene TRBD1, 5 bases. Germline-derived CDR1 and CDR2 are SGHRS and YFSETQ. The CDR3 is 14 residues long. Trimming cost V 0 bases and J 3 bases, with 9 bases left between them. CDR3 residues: CASSLAWGDTEAFF. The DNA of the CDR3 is TGCGCCAGCAGCTTGGCCTGGGGGGACACTGAAGCTTTCTTT.

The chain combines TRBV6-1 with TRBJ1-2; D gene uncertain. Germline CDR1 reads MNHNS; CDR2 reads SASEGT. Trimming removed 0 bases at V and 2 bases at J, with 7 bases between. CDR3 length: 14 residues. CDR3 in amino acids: CASSEALRNYGYTF. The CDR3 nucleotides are TGTGCCAGCAGTGAAGCGCTAAGAAACTATGGCTACACCTTC.